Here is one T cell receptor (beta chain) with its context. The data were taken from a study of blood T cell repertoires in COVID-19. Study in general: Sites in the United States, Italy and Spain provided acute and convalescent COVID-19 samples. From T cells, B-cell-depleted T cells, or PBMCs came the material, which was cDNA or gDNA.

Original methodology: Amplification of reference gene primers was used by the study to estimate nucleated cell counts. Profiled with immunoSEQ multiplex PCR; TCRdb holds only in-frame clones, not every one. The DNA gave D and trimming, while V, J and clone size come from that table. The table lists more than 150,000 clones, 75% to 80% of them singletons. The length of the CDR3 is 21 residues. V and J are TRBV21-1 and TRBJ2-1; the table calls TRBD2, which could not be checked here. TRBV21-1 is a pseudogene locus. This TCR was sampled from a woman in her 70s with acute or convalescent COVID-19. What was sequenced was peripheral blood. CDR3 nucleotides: TGTGCCAGCAGCAAAGCCGGCTCCGGGGGCGGGGGACCTACCTCGTCCGCGGAGCAGTTCTTC. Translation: CASSKAGSGGGGPTSSAEQFF.